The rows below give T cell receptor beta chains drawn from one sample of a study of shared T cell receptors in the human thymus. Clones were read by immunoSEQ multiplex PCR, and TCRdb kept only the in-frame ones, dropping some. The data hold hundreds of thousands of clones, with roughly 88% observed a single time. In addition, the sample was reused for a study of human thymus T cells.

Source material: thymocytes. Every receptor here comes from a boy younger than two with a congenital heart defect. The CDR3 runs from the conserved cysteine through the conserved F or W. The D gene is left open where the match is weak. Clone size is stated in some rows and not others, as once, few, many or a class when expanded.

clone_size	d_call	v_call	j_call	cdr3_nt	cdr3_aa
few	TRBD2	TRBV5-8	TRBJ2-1	TGTGCCAGCAGCTTGGGGAGGAGACGAGCTAGCGGGAACAATGAGCAGTTCTTC	CASSLGRRRASGNNEQFF
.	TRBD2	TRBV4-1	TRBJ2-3	TGCGCCAGCAGCCCCCCCATCGGCGGGAGGGGCGCAGATACGCAGTATTTT	CASSPPIGGRGADTQYF
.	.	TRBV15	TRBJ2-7	TGTGCCACCAGCAGTACAGGGCCTCCGGCGTACGAGCAGTACTTC	CATSSTGPPAYEQYF
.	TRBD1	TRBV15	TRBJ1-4	TGTGCCACCAGCAGAGTGGGACAGGGTGTAGGGAAACTGTTTTTT	CATSRVGQGVGKLFF
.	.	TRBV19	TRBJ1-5	TGTGCCAGTAGTATCGTACAAGATAGCAATCAGCCCCAGCATTTT	CASSIVQDSNQPQHF
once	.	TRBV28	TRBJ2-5	TGTGCCAGCAGTTCCCCCTCGGGTGAAGGGGCCGAGACCCAGTACTTC	CASSSPSGEGAETQYF
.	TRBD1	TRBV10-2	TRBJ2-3	TGCGCCAGCAGTGAGGACAGGGAAGATACGCAGTATTTT	CASSEDREDTQYF
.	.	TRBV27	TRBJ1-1	TGTGCCAGCAGTCCACACAACAGGGTCGGGACTGAAGCTTTCTTT	CASSPHNRVGTEAFF
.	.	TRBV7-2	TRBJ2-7	TGTGCCAGCAGCTTAGGTGTCGGGGGCTACGAGCAGTACTTC	CASSLGVGGYEQYF
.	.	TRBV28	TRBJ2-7	TGTGCCAGCAGTCTCGTATCCTACGAGCAGTACTTC	CASSLVSYEQYF